The rows below give T cell receptor beta chains drawn from one sample of a study of CD8+ T cells in alopecia areata. Data came from immunoSEQ multiplex PCR; TCRdb stores just in-frame clones and leaves some out. The table shows roughly 60,000 clones, with around 40% occurring only once. The source material was NKG2D-low CD8+ T cells sorted from blood. These receptor sequences come from a human donor with alopecia areata. Both conserved end residues are trimmed from each CDR3. The size entry is marked missing in some rows and otherwise reads once, few, many or a size class.

v_gene: TRBV9; j_gene: TRBJ1-2; abundance: .; CDR3aa: ASSVSPRTHYGYT
v_gene: TRBV27; j_gene: TRBJ2-5; abundance: few; CDR3aa: ASSLADTHGETQY
v_gene: TRBV7-9; j_gene: TRBJ2-3; abundance: few; CDR3aa: ASSFYGGADTQY
v_gene: TRBV29-1; j_gene: TRBJ1-1; abundance: .; CDR3aa: SVEGNSRGTEAF
v_gene: TRBV4-1; j_gene: TRBJ2-7; abundance: .; CDR3aa: ASSQGRGWEQY
v_gene: TRBV29-1; j_gene: TRBJ1-1; abundance: .; CDR3aa: SVDEYTEAF
v_gene: TRBV29-1; j_gene: TRBJ2-7; abundance: .; CDR3aa: SVGGFDSYEQY
v_gene: TRBV2; j_gene: TRBJ2-5; abundance: .; CDR3aa: ASTLAEEQGTWKTQY
v_gene: TRBV29-1; j_gene: TRBJ2-7; abundance: few; CDR3aa: SVVSTSGYEQY
v_gene: TRBV2; j_gene: TRBJ2-6; abundance: .; CDR3aa: ASRAGQLRSGANVLT
v_gene: TRBV29-1; j_gene: TRBJ2-1; abundance: .; CDR3aa: SVEGRRGGGRNEQF
v_gene: TRBV7-9; j_gene: TRBJ2-5; abundance: .; CDR3aa: ASSSGALGETQY
v_gene: TRBV29-1; j_gene: TRBJ1-2; abundance: .; CDR3aa: SVVSPLDYGYT
v_gene: TRBV29-1; j_gene: TRBJ2-1; abundance: .; CDR3aa: SVAYRDFRGDNEQF
v_gene: TRBV5-1; j_gene: TRBJ2-1; abundance: few; CDR3aa: ASSLRSPYNEQF